This TCR beta chain came from a study of OX40 agonist ivuxolimab in advanced cancers. Regarding the study as a whole: At 0.1 to 3.0 mg/kg, CD4+ and CD8+ blood T cells expanded clonally by week 6.

Germline V gives CDR1 SEHNR, CDR2 FQNEAQ (reference sequence). The V gene lost 5 bases and the J gene lost 4 bases, with 12 bases spanning the gap. This CDR3 spans 13 amino acids. For this clone: Its cognate antigen is unknown.

Sequencing was performed with immunoSEQ multiplex PCR; in TCRdb, only in-frame clones are kept and a portion is missing. The sample shows around 37,000 clones, 88% of them seen only once. Sequenced here: CD4+ or CD8+ T cells sorted from blood, sampled in a trial of the OX40 agonist ivuxolimab. This clonotype was sampled from an adult with an advanced solid tumor such as melanoma, head and neck, liver or kidney cancer. The J gene is TRBJ2-7, the V gene TRBV7-9; D uncertain. CDR3 sequence reads: CASSPPRNYEQYF. For the CDR3, the DNA is TGTGCCAGCAGCCCGCCGAGGAATTACGAGCAGTACTTC. Looking up the rest from reference TRBV7-9 and TRBJ2-7 gives the full variable domain: DTGVSQNPRHKITKRGQNVTFRCDPISEHNRLYWYRQTLGQGPEFLTYFQNEAQLEKSRLLSDRFSAERPKGSFSTLEIQRTEQGDSAMYLCASSPPRNYEQYFGPGTRLTVT.